This TCR beta chain comes out of a study of beta chain features in type 1 diabetes. Study context: All of the samples together had more than 95 million sorted cells examined. Study observations and caveats: Moderately but significantly shorter TCRB CDR3s were found in Type 1 diabetes patients in all four CD4+ subsets.

This clone was seen only a few times. What it recognizes is unknown. TCRB transcripts that were expressed got sequenced, as all of the isolated RNA had been reverse transcribed. TCRdb's table, derived via immunoSEQ multiplex PCR, lists solely in-frame clones and lacks some. The data show fewer than 350,000 clones, about 15% seen once. The CDR3 loop spans 15 amino acids. Sequencing was done on a sample of naive CD4+ T cells from blood. The J gene is TRBJ2-7, the V gene TRBV21-1; TRBD1 is taken as the D call from the table, unchecked against the DNA. TRBV21-1 is shown as a pseudogene. The sequence was collected from a man aged 18 to 29 with type 1 diabetes. CDR3 region: CASSKGPRGPYEQYF. The CDR3 DNA sequence: TGTGCCAGCAGCAAAGGCCCCAGGGGCCCTTACGAGCAGTACTTC.